These 14 T cell receptor beta chains share one sample of origin, sequenced in a study of blood T cell repertoires in COVID-19. The protocol was immunoSEQ multiplex PCR, while the TCRdb copy is restricted to in-frame clones and leaves out a portion. This sample has nearly 100,000 clones, with 70% to 90% found just once. The sample was peripheral blood. These receptors all stem from a man older than 75 with acute or convalescent COVID-19.

The chain couples TRBV7-2 to TRBJ2-7; 8 nucleotides match TRBD2. The V gene's germline CDR1 is SGHTA and CDR2 FQGNSA. The CDR3 spans 14 residues. V dropped 6 bases and J dropped 4; count of bases not matched to a gene: 8. CDR3 region: CASSYGRGGYEQYF. The DNA of the CDR3 is TGTGCCAGCAGTTACGGTCGGGGGGGTTACGAGCAGTACTTC.

This clone showed up just once. This sequence joins TRBV6-2 or TRBV6-3 and TRBJ2-4; 7 bases align to TRBD2. CDR3 length: 17 amino acids. The germline gives CDR1 MNHEY, CDR2 SVGEGT. The V and J ends lost 2 bases and 1 base, in that order; junction bases with no gene match: 8. The CDR3 region is CASSYGGWGGAKNIQYF. CDR3 nucleotide sequence: TGTGCCAGCAGTTACGGAGGTTGGGGGGGGGCCAAAAACATTCAGTACTTC.

This clone appeared once. The gene calls are TRBV18 and TRBJ1-1; tentative D call: TRBD1 (6 bases). Germline V gene sequence: CDR1 KGHSH, CDR2 LQKENI. Trimming left V 2 bases short and J 2 bases short, with 15 bases between. The CDR3 extends over 16 amino acids. CDR3 protein: CASSPGGGAVNTEAFF. The CDR3 DNA reads TGTGCCAGCTCACCAGGCGGGGGGGCGGTAAACACTGAAGCTTTCTTT. The full variable domain, its missing parts supplied by reference TRBV18 and TRBJ1-1, is NAGVMQNPRHLVRRRGQEARLRCSPMKGHSHVYWYRQLPEEGLKFMVYLQKENIIDESGMPKERFSAEFPKEGPSILRIQQVVRGDSAAYFCASSPGGGAVNTEAFFGQGTRLTVV.

The chain employs TRBV4-1 and TRBJ1-3, with 8 bases fitting TRBD1. Germline-derived CDR1 and CDR2 are MGHRA and YSYEKL. The CDR3 extends over 16 amino acids. V trimming: 2 bases; J trimming: 0 bases; junction bases outside the gene matches: 3. The CDR3 region is CASSQRTGPSGNTIYF. CDR3 coding DNA: TGCGCCAGCAGCCAACGGACAGGGCCCTCTGGAAACACCATATATTTT.

The J gene is TRBJ1-5, the V gene TRBV28; possibly TRBD1 for D (6 bases). CDR3 length: 15 residues. Germline V gives CDR1 MDHEN, CDR2 SYDVKM. Trimming took 6 bases from V and 0 from J, leaving 12 bases between them. CDR3 residues: CASRQPGDSNQPQHF. The CDR3 coding sequence is TGTGCCAGCAGACAACCAGGGGATAGCAATCAGCCCCAGCATTTT.

This rearrangement joins TRBV5-1 to TRBJ2-2; a weak D match, TRBD1 (5 bases). Trimming removed 4 bases at V and 4 bases at J, with 11 bases between. This CDR3 is 14 amino acids long. Germline lookup yields CDR1 SGHRS and CDR2 YFSETQ. CDR3 sequence: CASSQAGATGELFF. Written as DNA, the CDR3 is TGCGCCAGCAGCCAAGCTGGGGCCACCGGGGAGCTGTTTTTT.

The gene calls are TRBV28 and TRBJ2-7; 11 bases line up with TRBD2. This CDR3 region has 15 residues. CDR1 and CDR2 from the germline V gene are MDHEN and SYDVKM. The junction had 5 bases not matched to a gene; V was cut back by 5 bases and J by 2 bases. The CDR3 nucleotides read TGTGCCAGCAGTGGTCCGGGACTAGCGGCCTACGAGCAGTACTTC. This translates into CASSGPGLAAYEQYF.

This clone was found a few times. The gene calls are TRBV6-5 and TRBJ2-2; TRBD2 is a possible D gene (5 bases). Germline V gene data show CDR1 as MNHEY and CDR2 as SVGAGI. With 5 bases removed from V and 4 bases from J, the gap between germline ends came to 8 bases. There are 13 residues in the CDR3. The CDR3 is CASSQSGTGELFF. The CDR3 coding sequence is TGTGCCAGCAGTCAGAGCGGCACCGGGGAGCTGTTTTTT.

V usage is TRBV27 and J usage is TRBJ2-3, with 9 bases that match TRBD2. V lost 5 bases, J lost 0 bases, and 6 bases stayed unmatched. This CDR3 comprises 16 residues. Germline assignment: CDR1 MNHEY and CDR2 SMNVEV (reference sequence). CDR3 sequence reads: CASSVTSGSSTDTQYF. The CDR3, as DNA: TGTGCCAGCAGTGTTACTAGCGGGTCTAGCACAGATACGCAGTATTTT.

The chain combines TRBV29-1 with TRBJ1-2, with D maybe TRBD1 (6 bases). V dropped 2 bases and J dropped 2 bases, with 12 bases sitting between them. The CDR3 consists of 14 residues. In germline, CDR1 is SQVTM, CDR2 ANQGSEA. The CDR3 spells CSVERGEGNYGYTF. CDR3 coding DNA: TGCAGCGTTGAAAGGGGGGAGGGGAACTATGGCTACACCTTC.

The chain carries TRBV23-1 and TRBJ2-2, with D tentatively TRBD1 (6 bases). TRBV23-1 is known as an ORF, though its function is uncertain. The CDR3 spans 16 residues. V was pared by 2 bases and J by 2 bases, with 12 bases between. Here the CDR3 reads CASSQTGHLNTGELFF. In DNA form, the CDR3 reads TGCGCCAGCAGTCAAACGGGACACTTAAACACCGGGGAGCTGTTTTTT.

The V and J genes are TRBV6-5 and TRBJ1-5; 10 bases match TRBD1. V was clipped by 5 bases and J by 6 bases; unmatched bases: 4. The CDR3 consists of 14 residues. Germline V lookup: CDR1 MNHEY, CDR2 SVGAGI. CDR3 sequence reads: CASSRGQGLQPQHF. The CDR3 DNA reads TGTGCCAGCAGTCGGGGACAGGGGCTTCAGCCCCAGCATTTT.

This chain links TRBV3-1 (or the pseudogene TRBV3-2) with TRBJ1-6; TRBD1 might be the D (5 bases). Germline CDR1 is LGHDT and CDR2 is YNNKEL (reference sequence). The CDR3 length is 14 residues. With 11 bases removed from V and 2 bases from J, the gap between germline ends came to 13 bases. The CDR3 loop is CAAGPKPYNSPLHF. CDR3 DNA sequence: TGTGCCGCGGGGCCCAAACCCTATAATTCACCCCTCCACTTT.

About this clone itself: The junction departs from the called germline gene at one end, perhaps through a read error. This sequence joins TRBV18 and TRBJ1-3; D call uncertain. This CDR3 spans 17 amino acids. Germline V gene data show CDR1 as KGHSH and CDR2 as LQKENI. The CDR3 is CASSPLPRTPAGNTIYF. CDR3 DNA: TGTGCCAGCTCACCCCTCCCAAGGACTCCGGCTGGGAACACCATATATTTT.